This record looks at one T cell receptor (beta chain) sequence and its context. Other nucleotide sequences in the sample specify the same CDR3. Germline V gene data show CDR1 as MNHEY and CDR2 as SVGEGT. CDR3 length: 15 residues. V trimming: 3 bases; J trimming: 0 bases; junction bases outside the gene matches: 4. Methods used by the authors: By means of reference gene primer amplification, nucleated cell counts were estimated. Here immunoSEQ multiplex PCR was the method, and the copy in TCRdb shows in-frame clones only, minus some. Clone size and V and J calls were adopted from that table, with D and trimming inferred from the DNA. The sample lists around 81,000 clones; 70% to 90% were seen once. This entry is derived from a study of blood T cell repertoires in COVID-19. Looking at the study overall: The cDNA or gDNA used as material had been derived from T cells, B-cell-depleted T cells, or PBMCs.

Sequencing was done on a sample of peripheral blood. The rearrangement links TRBV6-2 or TRBV6-3 to TRBJ2-7, with 8 bases identical to TRBD1. This TCR was sampled from a man in his sixties or seventies with acute or convalescent COVID-19. The CDR3 DNA reads TGTGCCAGCAGTTATGGACAGGGCAACTCCTACGAGCAGTACTTC. Protein product: CASSYGQGNSYEQYF.